Below are 2 T cell receptor beta chains sequenced from a single sample in a study of blood T cell repertoires in COVID-19. Using immunoSEQ multiplex PCR, the repertoire was profiled, and TCRdb retains in-frame clones only, with some absent. The sample carries nearly 200,000 clones, 70% to 90% recorded once. Sequenced input: peripheral blood. Every receptor here comes from a woman between 40 and 55 years old who had recovered from COVID-19.

This clone was observed a handful of times. The chain recombines TRBV6-5 with TRBJ1-4; tentative D call: TRBD1 (5 bases). The germline gives CDR1 MNHEY, CDR2 SVGAGI. Trimming pared 2 bases from V and 6 bases from J, leaving 16 bases between. This CDR3 is built from 16 residues. CDR3 sequence reads: CASSYSRRGWDEKLFF. The CDR3 DNA follows: TGTGCCAGCAGTTACAGTAGGAGGGGTTGGGATGAAAAACTGTTTTTT.

The chain carries TRBV5-1 and TRBJ2-2; a possible D gene is TRBD1 (5 bases). This CDR3 has 15 residues. The V gene's germline CDR1 is SGHRS and CDR2 YFSETQ. V lost 1 base, J lost 0 bases, and 7 bases lay in between. The CDR3 protein is CASSLPTANTGELFF. The CDR3 nucleotides read TGCGCCAGCAGCTTGCCGACAGCGAACACCGGGGAGCTGTTTTTT. The variable domain in full, with the rest retrieved from reference TRBV5-1 and TRBJ2-2, is KAGVTQTPRYLIKTRGQQVTLSCSPISGHRSVSWYQQTPGQGLQFLFEYFSETQRNKGNFPGRFSGRQFSNSRSEMNVSTLELGDSALYLCASSLPTANTGELFFGEGSRLTVL.